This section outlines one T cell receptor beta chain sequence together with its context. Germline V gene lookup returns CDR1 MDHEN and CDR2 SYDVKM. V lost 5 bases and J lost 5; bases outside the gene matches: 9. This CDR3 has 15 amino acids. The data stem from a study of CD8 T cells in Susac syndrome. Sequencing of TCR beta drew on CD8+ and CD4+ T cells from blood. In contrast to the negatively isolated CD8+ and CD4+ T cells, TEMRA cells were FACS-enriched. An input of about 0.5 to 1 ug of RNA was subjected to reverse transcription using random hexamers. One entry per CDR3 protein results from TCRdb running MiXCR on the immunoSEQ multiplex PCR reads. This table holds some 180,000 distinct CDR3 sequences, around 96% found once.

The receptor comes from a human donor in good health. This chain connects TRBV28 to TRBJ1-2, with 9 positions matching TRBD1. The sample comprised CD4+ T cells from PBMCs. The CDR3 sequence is CASSIPDRGEYGYTF. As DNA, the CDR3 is TGTGCCAGCAGTATCCCGGACAGGGGAGAGTATGGCTACACCTTC.